This T cell receptor beta chain was obtained from a study of technical replicates of blood from a few donors. CDR1 and CDR2 (germline): MNHEY, SMNVEV (reference sequence). The CDR3 is 16 amino acids. Trimming took 6 bases from V and 6 from J; bases not matched to a gene: 10. Libraries were prepared by immunoSEQ multiplex PCR; TCRdb keeps only in-frame clonotypes and omits some of them. The sample lists 55,000 to 80,000 clones; 95% to 98% were seen once. The sequencing input was T cells isolated from PBMCs. The TCR comes from a human donor in good health. The chain recombines TRBV27 with TRBJ2-7; TRBD2 aligns across 14 bases. Written as DNA, the CDR3 is TGTGCCAGCAGGCGACTAGCGGGAGGGCCGATCGCCGAGCAGTACTTC. It yields the protein CASRRLAGGPIAEQYF.